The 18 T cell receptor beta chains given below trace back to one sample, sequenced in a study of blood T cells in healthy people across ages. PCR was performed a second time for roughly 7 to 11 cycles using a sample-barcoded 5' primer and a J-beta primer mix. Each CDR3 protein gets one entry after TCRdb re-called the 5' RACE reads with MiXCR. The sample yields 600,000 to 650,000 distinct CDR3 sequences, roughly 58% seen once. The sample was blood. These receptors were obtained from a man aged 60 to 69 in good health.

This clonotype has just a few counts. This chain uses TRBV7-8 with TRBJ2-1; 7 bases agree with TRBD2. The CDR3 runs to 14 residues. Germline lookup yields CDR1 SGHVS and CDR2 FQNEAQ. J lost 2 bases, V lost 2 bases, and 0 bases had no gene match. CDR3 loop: CASSLSGAYNEQFF. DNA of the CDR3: TGTGCCAGCAGCTTAAGCGGGGCCTACAATGAGCAGTTCTTC.

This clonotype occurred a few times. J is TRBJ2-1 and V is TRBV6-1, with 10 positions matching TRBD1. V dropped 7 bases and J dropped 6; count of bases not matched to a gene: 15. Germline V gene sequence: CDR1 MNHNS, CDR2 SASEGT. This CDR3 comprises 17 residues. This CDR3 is CASTGTGVPRRANEQFF. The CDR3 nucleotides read TGTGCCAGCACCGGGACAGGGGTGCCAAGGCGTGCCAATGAGCAGTTCTTC.

CDR3 sequence: CASSLAGPSSNEQFF. The CDR3 region has the DNA TGTGCCAGCAGCTTAGCGGGCCCCTCTAGCAATGAGCAGTTCTTC. The chain recombines TRBV11-2 with TRBJ2-1; D remains ambiguous. Germline CDR1 reads SGHAT; CDR2 reads FQNNGV. V dropped 1 base and J dropped 6 bases, with 13 bases sitting between them. CDR3 length equals 15 residues.

The CDR3 DNA follows: TGCGCCAGCAGCACAACAGGGTGGGGCACTGAAGCTTTCTTT. Amino acids: CASSTTGWGTEAFF. V is TRBV5-1 and J is TRBJ1-1; D possibly corresponds to TRBD1 (6 bases). Trimming removed 4 bases from V and 4 bases from J, with 14 bases in between. CDR1 is SGHRS and CDR2 is YFSETQ in the germline V gene. The CDR3 is 14 residues long.

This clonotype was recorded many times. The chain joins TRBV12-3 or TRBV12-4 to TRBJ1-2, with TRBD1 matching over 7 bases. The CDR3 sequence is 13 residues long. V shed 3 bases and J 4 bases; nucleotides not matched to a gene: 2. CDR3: CASSLRGPYGYTF. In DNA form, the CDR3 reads TGTGCCAGCAGTTTGAGGGGGCCCTATGGCTACACCTTC.

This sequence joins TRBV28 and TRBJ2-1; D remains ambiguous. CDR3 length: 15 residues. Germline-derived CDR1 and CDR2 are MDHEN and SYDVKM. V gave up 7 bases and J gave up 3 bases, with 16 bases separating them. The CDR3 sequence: CASTKGGVGYNEQFF. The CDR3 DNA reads TGTGCCAGCACTAAAGGTGGTGTGGGCTACAATGAGCAGTTCTTC.

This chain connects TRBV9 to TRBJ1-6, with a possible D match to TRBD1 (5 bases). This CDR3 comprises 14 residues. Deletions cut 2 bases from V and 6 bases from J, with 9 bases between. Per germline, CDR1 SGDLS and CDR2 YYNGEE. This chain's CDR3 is CASSVQGSNSPLHF. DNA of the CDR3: TGTGCCAGCAGCGTTCAGGGTAGTAATTCACCCCTCCACTTT.

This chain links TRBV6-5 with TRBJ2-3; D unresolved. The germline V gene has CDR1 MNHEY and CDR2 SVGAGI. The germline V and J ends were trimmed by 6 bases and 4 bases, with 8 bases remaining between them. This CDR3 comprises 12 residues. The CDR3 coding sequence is TGTGCCAGCAGCTCCCCGTCAGATACGCAGTATTTT. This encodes CASSSPSDTQYF.

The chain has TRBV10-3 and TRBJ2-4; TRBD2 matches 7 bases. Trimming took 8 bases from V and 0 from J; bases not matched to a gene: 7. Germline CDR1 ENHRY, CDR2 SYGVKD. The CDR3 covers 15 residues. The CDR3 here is CAIGLGEGAKNIQYF. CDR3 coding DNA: TGTGCCATCGGCCTCGGGGAGGGAGCCAAAAACATTCAGTACTTC.

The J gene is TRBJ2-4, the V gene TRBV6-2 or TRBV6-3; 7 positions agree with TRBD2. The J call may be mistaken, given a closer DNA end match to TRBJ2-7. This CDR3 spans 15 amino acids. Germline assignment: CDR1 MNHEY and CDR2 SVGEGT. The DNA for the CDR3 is TGTGCCAGCAGTTACTCGCTAGCGGAGTTCTACGAGCAGTACTTC. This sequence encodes CASSYSLAEFYEQYF.

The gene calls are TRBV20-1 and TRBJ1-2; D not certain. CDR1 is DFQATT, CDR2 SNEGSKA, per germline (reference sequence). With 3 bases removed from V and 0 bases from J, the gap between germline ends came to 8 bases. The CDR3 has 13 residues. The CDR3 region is CSASDGPNYGYTF. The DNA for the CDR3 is TGCAGTGCTAGTGACGGACCTAACTATGGCTACACCTTC.

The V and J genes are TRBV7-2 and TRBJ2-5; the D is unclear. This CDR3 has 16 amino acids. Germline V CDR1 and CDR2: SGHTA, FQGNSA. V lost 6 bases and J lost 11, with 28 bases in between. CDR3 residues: CASRQPGGMVYNEQYF. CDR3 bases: TGTGCCAGCAGACAACCAGGCGGTATGGTTTACAATGAGCAGTACTTC.

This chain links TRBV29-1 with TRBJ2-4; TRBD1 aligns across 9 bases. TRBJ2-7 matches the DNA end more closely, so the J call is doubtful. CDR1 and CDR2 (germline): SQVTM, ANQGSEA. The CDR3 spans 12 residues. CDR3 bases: TGCAGCGTTGCGACAGGGGGGGGCGAGCAGTACTTC. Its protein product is CSVATGGGEQYF.

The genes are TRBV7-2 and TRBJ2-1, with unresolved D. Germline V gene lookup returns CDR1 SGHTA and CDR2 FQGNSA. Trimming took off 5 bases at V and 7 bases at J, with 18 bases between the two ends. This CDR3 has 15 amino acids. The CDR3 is CASSASESQRNEQFF. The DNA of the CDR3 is TGTGCCAGCAGCGCCAGTGAGTCCCAGAGAAATGAGCAGTTCTTC.

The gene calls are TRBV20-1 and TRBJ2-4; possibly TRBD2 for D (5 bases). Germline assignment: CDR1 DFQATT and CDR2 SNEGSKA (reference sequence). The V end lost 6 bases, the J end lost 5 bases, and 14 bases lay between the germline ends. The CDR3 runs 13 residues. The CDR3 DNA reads TGCAGTGCCAGGACTGGCAATCAAAACATTCAGTACTTC. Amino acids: CSARTGNQNIQYF.

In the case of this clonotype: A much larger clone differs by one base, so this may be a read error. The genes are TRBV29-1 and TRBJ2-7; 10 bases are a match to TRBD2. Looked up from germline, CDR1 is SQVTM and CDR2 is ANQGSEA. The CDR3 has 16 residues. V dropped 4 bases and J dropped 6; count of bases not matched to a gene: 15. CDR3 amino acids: CSVVLYGSGGTCEQYF. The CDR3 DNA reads TGCAGCGTTGTTCTCTACGGTAGCGGGGGGACCTGCGAGCAGTACTTC.

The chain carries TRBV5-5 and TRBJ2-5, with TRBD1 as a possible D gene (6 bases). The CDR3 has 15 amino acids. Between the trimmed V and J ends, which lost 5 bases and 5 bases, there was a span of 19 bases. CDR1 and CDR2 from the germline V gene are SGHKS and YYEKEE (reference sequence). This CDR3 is CASSSMGALGETQYF. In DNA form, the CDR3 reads TGTGCCAGCAGTTCCATGGGGGCCCTGGGGGAGACCCAGTACTTC.

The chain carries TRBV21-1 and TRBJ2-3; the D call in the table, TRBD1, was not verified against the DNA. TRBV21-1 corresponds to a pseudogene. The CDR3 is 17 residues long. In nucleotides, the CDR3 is TGTGCCAGCAGCAAAGGGAGGGACACAAGAGTTCCAGATACGCAGTATTTT. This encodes CASSKGRDTRVPDTQYF.